This T cell receptor (beta chain) was observed in a study of blood T cell repertoires in COVID-19. Study-level background: The United States, Italy and Spain were the sources of the acute and convalescent COVID-19 samples.

CDR3 length: 16 amino acids. The trim removed 1 base at V and 4 bases at J, leaving 9 bases unmatched. CDR1 and CDR2 from the germline V gene are SEHNR and FQNEAQ (reference sequence). Original analysis: Reference gene primer amplification gave nucleated cell count estimates. TCRdb's table, derived via immunoSEQ multiplex PCR, lists solely in-frame clones and lacks some. That table gives V, J and clone size, and the DNA gave D and trimming. The sample has about 210,000 clones, roughly 85% seen once. Participants were aged 18 to 89 years, lived in 24 US areas, and enrolled virtually. Recovery meant two consecutive negative NP/OP PCR tests, professional clearance, or resolved symptoms.

The chain uses TRBV7-9 and TRBJ2-5; TRBD2 matches at 7 bases. The sequence came from a man aged 35 to 55 who had recovered from COVID-19. The sample comprised PBMCs or T cells enriched from blood (not recorded which). Written as DNA, the CDR3 is TGTGCCAGCAGCTTAGGTCGCGGGGGTCGACTAGAGACCCAGTACTTC. Protein: CASSLGRGGRLETQYF.